These 2 T cell receptor beta chains share one sample of origin, sequenced in a study of OX40 agonist ivuxolimab in advanced cancers. Some clones are missing from TCRdb's copy, which holds only in-frame ones; the method was immunoSEQ multiplex PCR. The sample records roughly 44,000 clones, 80% being singletons. Here the sequenced sample was CD4+ or CD8+ T cells sorted from blood, taken in a trial of the OX40 agonist ivuxolimab. Every receptor here comes from an adult with an advanced solid tumor such as melanoma, head and neck, liver or kidney cancer.

This CDR3 is CASTRTGEGEKLFF. The DNA for the CDR3 is TGTGCCAGCACGAGGACAGGGGAGGGTGAAAAACTGTTTTTT. This chain links TRBV9 with TRBJ1-4, with 9 bases that match TRBD1. The germline V gene has CDR1 SGDLS and CDR2 YYNGEE. The CDR3 covers 14 residues. V lost 6 bases and J lost 7; bases outside the gene matches: 7.

The V and J genes are TRBV11-2 and TRBJ2-3, with D tentatively TRBD1 (7 bases). V lost 5 bases and J 6 bases, leaving 15 bases between the germline ends. The germline V gene has CDR1 SGHAT and CDR2 FQNNGV. CDR3 size: 14 residues. CDR3 amino acids: CASSPAGGRDTQYF. The CDR3 nucleotides read TGTGCCAGCAGCCCAGCAGGGGGGAGGGATACGCAGTATTTT.